Below, one TCR beta chain is given with its context. Antigen unknown. This entry is derived from a study of shared clonotypes between healthy human individuals. Study as a whole: Each donor's CD4 naive and CD4 memory cells filled three plates apiece, CD8 naive two, and CD8 memory one. Study results and caveats: A reduction in generation probabilities was seen for non-shared clonotypes relative to those shared by all four donors.

Clones were sequenced by immunoSEQ multiplex PCR, and TCRdb holds only the in-frame ones, with some missing. The sample shows about 2 million clones, roughly 95% of them seen only once. Naive-designated CD8 cells lacked CD45RO, were positively enriched for CCR7, and omitted terminally differentiated effector memory CD45RA+ cells. Trimming cost V 6 bases and J 8 bases; bases outside gene matches: 12. CDR3 length equals 15 residues. Germline-derived CDR1 and CDR2 are MNHEY and SMNVEV (reference sequence). This chain connects TRBV27 to TRBJ1-4; 7 nucleotides agree with TRBD1. This TCR derives from a man aged 18 to 29 in good health. Sequencing used naive CD8+ T cells sorted from blood. CDR3 DNA: TGTGCCAGCAGACCTACCTCAGGGGGGGGAGAAAAACTGTTTTTT. Translation gives CASRPTSGGGEKLFF.